This T cell receptor (beta chain) appears in the sequencing data of a study of cytomegalovirus exposure and HLA in healthy donors. Whole-study results and caveats: A later analysis linked a missense DCLRE1C variant to TCR beta V- and J-gene trimming. In all likelihood, a cluster of highly shared sequence variants was a sequencing artifact. Three chains tied to CMV proved CMV antigen-specific in vitro.

Comments on this clone: Its antigen is currently unknown.

Use of 60 Vbeta and 13 Jbeta primers characterized the PCR. This table comes from immunoSEQ multiplex PCR, and its TCRdb copy is limited to in-frame clones, with some not included. The table includes 110,000 to 150,000 clones, roughly 80% detected once. This TCR came from a woman aged 35 to 49 in good health and CMV-seropositive. Sequencing used PBMCs.

CDR3 nucleotides: TGCGCCAGCAGCCAACCAACGACAGGGGCGTACGAGCAGTACTTC. Amino acid sequence: CASSQPTTGAYEQYF. The V gene is TRBV4-1, the J gene TRBJ2-7; 8 bases are shared with TRBD1. This CDR3 is 15 amino acids long. Germline V gives CDR1 MGHRA, CDR2 YSYEKL. The J segment lost 4 bases and the V segment lost 2 bases, leaving 7 bases of the junction unmatched.